These 11 T cell receptor beta chains were all obtained from the same sample, sequenced in a study of response to subunit inactivated influenza vaccine. TCRdb itself ran the RT-PCR reads through MiXCR, one entry per CDR3 protein. The sample shows around 500,000 distinct CDR3 sequences, roughly 11% of them seen only once. The material was PBMCs from blood, obtained 45 days after vaccination. These receptors were collected from a man in his fifties who received an inactivated influenza vaccine.

V gene TRBV11-2 combines with J gene TRBJ2-1; 12 bases fit TRBD1. This CDR3 comprises 16 residues. Germline CDR1 is SGHAT and CDR2 is FQNNGV. J lost 9 bases, V lost 1 base, and 7 bases had no gene match. This chain's CDR3 is CASSLVGGQGATEQFF. For the CDR3, the DNA is TGTGCCAGCAGCTTAGTGGGGGGACAGGGGGCAACTGAGCAGTTCTTC.

This clonotype has more than one count but fewer than ten. The chain couples TRBV12-3 or TRBV12-4 to TRBJ2-4; TRBD1 aligns across 10 bases. This CDR3 comprises 13 residues. The V gene end was trimmed by 5 bases and the J gene end by 9 bases; junction bases not matched to a gene: 4. In nucleotides, the CDR3 is TGTGCCAGCAGTACCGGACAGGGGGGCATTCAGTACTTC. It codes for CASSTGQGGIQYF.

This clonotype showed up just a few times. V usage is TRBV11-2 and J usage is TRBJ1-3; D not certain. The CDR3 loop spans 12 amino acids. CDR1 and CDR2 (germline): SGHAT, FQNNGV. The germline V and J ends were trimmed by 7 bases and 9 bases, with 13 bases remaining between them. The CDR3 here is CASTTTGVTIYF. DNA of the CDR3: TGTGCCAGCACCACCACTGGGGTCACCATATATTTT.

The rearrangement joins TRBV28 to TRBJ1-1; D may be TRBD1 (5 bases). The CDR3 sequence is 17 residues long. From germline, CDR1 is MDHEN and CDR2 SYDVKM. Trimming took 1 base from V and 0 from J, leaving 15 bases between them. The CDR3: CASSLSARGLVNTEAFF. The CDR3 bases are TGTGCCAGCAGTTTATCCGCGCGGGGGTTGGTGAACACTGAAGCTTTCTTT.

The chain uses TRBV7-7 and TRBJ2-2; TRBD1 or TRBD2 may be the D gene (5 bases each). V was cut by 6 bases and J by 1 base, with 15 bases left in between. The germline gives CDR1 SSHAT, CDR2 FNYEAQ (reference sequence). The CDR3 sequence is 16 residues long. CDR3 sequence reads: CASSLGRSLNTGELFF. The CDR3 nucleotides are TGTGCCAGCAGTTTGGGACGGAGCTTGAACACCGGGGAGCTGTTTTTT.

The genes are TRBV6-5 and TRBJ1-4, with a weak D call TRBD1 (6 bases). With 2 bases removed from V and 3 bases from J, the gap between germline ends came to 10 bases. Germline CDR1 and CDR2: MNHEY and SVGAGI. The CDR3 contains 15 residues. The chain's CDR3 is CASSYSRGPNEKLFF. CDR3 in DNA: TGTGCCAGCAGTTACAGCAGGGGCCCTAATGAAAAACTGTTTTTT.

This clonotype was seen many times. The chain links TRBV12-3 or TRBV12-4 to TRBJ2-5; 10 bases are shared with TRBD2. With V trimmed by 7 bases and J by 7 bases, 3 bases remained unmatched. The CDR3 contains 12 residues. CDR3 amino acids: CASTSGGGTQYF. CDR3 DNA: TGTGCCAGCACCAGCGGGGGGGGGACCCAGTACTTC.

The V and J genes are TRBV7-9 and TRBJ2-3, with 7 bases matching TRBD2. The CDR3 consists of 17 residues. Germline CDR1 and CDR2: SEHNR and FQNEAQ (reference sequence). With V trimmed by 8 bases and J by 5 bases, 19 bases remained unmatched. CDR3 region: CASANYPSGRKGDTQYF. Written as DNA, the CDR3 is TGTGCCAGCGCCAATTACCCTAGCGGTAGAAAAGGAGATACGCAGTATTTT.

This clonotype was picked up a small number of times. This chain joins TRBV15 and TRBJ2-7; no firm D call. CDR3 length equals 18 residues. Per germline, CDR1 LNHNV and CDR2 YYDKDF (reference sequence). Trimming cost V 0 bases and J 0 bases, with 18 bases left between them. The chain's CDR3 is CATSRDVSFGVTSYEQYF. CDR3 in DNA: TGTGCCACCAGCAGAGATGTGAGTTTTGGCGTTACCTCCTACGAGCAGTACTTC.

This clonotype showed up many times. The V call is TRBV10-2, the J call TRBJ2-5; D remains ambiguous. The CDR3 contains 13 residues. The germline CDR1 and CDR2 sequences are WSHSY and SAAADI. V was trimmed by 6 bases and J by 5 bases, leaving 13 bases between them. In nucleotides, the CDR3 is TGCGCCAGCAGAGCCGCGAATCGGGAGACCCAGTACTTC. It encodes CASRAANRETQYF.

This clonotype appeared many times. The chain links TRBV6-1 to TRBJ2-1, with D perhaps matching TRBD2 (6 bases). The CDR3 covers 15 residues. Looked up from germline, CDR1 is MNHNS and CDR2 is SASEGT. The V and J ends lost 6 bases and 3 bases respectively, with 15 bases between them. The CDR3 DNA is TGTGCCAGCAGGACTAGTTTTGGTGGCTACAATGAGCAGTTCTTC. It encodes CASRTSFGGYNEQFF.